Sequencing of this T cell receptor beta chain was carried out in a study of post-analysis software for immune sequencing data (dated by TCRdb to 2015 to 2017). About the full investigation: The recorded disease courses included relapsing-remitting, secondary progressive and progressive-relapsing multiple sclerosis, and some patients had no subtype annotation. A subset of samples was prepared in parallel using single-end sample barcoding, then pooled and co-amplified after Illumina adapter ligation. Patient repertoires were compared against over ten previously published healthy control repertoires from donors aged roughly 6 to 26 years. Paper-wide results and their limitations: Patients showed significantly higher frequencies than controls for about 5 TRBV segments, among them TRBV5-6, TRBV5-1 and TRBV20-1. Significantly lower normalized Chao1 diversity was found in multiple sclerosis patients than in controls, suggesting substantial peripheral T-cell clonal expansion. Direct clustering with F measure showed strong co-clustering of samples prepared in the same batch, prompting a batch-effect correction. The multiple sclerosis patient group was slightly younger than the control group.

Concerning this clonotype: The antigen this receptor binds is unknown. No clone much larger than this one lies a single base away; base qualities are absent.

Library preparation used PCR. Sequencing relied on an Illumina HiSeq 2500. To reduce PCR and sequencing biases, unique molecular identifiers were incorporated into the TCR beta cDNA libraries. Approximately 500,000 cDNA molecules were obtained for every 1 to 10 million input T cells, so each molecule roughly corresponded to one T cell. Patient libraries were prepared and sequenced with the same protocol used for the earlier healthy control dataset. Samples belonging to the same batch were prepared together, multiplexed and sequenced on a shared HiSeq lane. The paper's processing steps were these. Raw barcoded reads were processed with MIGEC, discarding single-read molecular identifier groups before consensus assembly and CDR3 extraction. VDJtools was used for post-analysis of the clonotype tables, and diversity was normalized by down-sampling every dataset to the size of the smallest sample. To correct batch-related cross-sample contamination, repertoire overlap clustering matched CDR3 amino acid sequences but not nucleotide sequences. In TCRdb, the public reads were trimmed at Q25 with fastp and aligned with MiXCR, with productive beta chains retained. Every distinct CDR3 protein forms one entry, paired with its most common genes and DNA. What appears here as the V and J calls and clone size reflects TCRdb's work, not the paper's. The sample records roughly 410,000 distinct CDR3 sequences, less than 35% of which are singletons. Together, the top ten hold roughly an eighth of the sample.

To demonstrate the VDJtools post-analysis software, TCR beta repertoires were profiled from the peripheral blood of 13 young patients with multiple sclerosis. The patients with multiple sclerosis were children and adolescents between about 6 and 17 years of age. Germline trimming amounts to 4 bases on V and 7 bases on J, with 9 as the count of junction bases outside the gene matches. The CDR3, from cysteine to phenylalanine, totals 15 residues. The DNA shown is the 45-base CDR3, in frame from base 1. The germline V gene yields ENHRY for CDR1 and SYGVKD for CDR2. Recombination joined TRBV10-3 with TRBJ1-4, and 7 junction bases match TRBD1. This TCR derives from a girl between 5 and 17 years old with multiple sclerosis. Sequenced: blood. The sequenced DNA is TGTGCCATCAGTGCCGAACAGGGGAAGGGTGAAAAACTGTTTTTT. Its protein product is CAISAEQGKGEKLFF.